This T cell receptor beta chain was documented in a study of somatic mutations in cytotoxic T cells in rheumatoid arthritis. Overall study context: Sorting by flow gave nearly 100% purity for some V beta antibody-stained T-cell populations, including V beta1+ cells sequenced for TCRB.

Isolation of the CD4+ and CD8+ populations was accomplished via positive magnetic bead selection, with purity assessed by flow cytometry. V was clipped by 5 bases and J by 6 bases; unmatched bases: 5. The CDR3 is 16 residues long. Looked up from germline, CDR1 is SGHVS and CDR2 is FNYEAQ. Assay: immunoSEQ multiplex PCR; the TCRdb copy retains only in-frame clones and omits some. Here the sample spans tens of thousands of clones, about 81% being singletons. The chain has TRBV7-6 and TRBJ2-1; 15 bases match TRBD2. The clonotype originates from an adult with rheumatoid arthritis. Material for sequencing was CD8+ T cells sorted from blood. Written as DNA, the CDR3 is TGTGCCAGCAGCCAGGGACTAGCGGGAGGTGTCAATGAGCAGTTCTTC. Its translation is CASSQGLAGGVNEQFF.